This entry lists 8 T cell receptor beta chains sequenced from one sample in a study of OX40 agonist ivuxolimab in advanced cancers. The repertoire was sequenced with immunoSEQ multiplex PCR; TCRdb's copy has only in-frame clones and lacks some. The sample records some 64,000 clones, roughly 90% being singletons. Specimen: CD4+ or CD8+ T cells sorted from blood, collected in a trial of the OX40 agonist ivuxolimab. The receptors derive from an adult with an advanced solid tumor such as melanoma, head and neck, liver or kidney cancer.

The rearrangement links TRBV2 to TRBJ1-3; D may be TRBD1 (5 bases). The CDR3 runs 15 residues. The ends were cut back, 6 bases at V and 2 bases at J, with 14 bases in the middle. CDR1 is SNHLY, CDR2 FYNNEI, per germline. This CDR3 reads CASSPQGGAGNTIYF. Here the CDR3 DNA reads TGTGCCAGCAGCCCGCAGGGCGGGGCTGGAAACACCATATATTTT.

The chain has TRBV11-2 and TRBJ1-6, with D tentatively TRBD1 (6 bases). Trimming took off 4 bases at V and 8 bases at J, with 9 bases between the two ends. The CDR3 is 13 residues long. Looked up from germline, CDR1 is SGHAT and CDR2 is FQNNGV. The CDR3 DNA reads TGTGCCAGCAGCTCAGGGGTGGATTCACCCCTCCACTTT. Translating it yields CASSSGVDSPLHF.

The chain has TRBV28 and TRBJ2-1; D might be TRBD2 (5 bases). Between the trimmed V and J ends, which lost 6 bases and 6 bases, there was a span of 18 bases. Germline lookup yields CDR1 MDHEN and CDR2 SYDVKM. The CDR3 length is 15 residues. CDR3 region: CASREDGLGANEQFF. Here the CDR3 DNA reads TGTGCCAGCAGGGAGGACGGTTTGGGAGCCAATGAGCAGTTCTTC.

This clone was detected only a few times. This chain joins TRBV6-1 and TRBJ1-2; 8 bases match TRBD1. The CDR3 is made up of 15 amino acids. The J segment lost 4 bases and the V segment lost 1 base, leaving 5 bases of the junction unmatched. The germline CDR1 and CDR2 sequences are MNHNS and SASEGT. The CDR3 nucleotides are TGTGCCAGCAGTGAAGGGGCAGGGGGCGCCTATGGCTACACCTTC. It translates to CASSEGAGGAYGYTF.

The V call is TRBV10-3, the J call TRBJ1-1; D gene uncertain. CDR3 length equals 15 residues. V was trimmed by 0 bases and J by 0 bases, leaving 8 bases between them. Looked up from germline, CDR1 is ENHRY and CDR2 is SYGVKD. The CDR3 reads CAISESDGMNTEAFF. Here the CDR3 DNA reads TGTGCCATCAGTGAGTCTGACGGGATGAACACTGAAGCTTTCTTT.

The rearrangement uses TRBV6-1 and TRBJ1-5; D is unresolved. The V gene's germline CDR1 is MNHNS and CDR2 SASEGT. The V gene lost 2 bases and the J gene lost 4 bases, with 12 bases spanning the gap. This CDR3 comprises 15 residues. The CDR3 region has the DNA TGTGCCAGCAGTGAATCCAAGGAGGGTAATCAGCCCCAGCATTTT. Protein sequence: CASSESKEGNQPQHF.

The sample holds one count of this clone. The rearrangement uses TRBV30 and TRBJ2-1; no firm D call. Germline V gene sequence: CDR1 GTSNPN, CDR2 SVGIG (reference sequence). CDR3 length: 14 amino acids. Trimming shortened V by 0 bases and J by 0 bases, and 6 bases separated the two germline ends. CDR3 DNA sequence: TGTGCCTGGAGTGTTCAGAGCTCCTACAATGAGCAGTTCTTC. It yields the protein CAWSVQSSYNEQFF.

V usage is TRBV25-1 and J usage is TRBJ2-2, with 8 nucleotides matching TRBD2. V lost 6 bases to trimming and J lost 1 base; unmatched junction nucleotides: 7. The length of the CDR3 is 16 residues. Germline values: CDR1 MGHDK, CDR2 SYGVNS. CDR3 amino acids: CASRETSGQNTGELFF. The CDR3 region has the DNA TGTGCCAGCAGGGAAACTAGCGGCCAGAACACCGGGGAGCTGTTTTTT.